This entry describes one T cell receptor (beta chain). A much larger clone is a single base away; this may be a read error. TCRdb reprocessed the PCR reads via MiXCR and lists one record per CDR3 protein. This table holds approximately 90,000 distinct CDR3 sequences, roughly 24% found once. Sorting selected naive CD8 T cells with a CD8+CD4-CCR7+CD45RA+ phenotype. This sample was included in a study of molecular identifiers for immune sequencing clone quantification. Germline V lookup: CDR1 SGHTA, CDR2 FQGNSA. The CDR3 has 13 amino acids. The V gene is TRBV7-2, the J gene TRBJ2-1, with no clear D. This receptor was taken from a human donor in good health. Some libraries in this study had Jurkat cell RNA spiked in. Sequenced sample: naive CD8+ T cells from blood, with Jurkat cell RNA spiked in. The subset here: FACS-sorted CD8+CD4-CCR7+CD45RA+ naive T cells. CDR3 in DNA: TGTGCCAGCAGCTTAGGGGTAGACAATGAGCCGTTCTTC. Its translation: CASSLGVDNEPFF.